The 12 T cell receptor beta chains in this list originate from one sample, sequenced in a study of T cell changes during pregnancy in multiple sclerosis. Generated by immunoSEQ multiplex PCR, the TCRdb table keeps only in-frame clones and is missing some. This table has around 49,000 clones, approximately 95% appearing once. The sequences come from CD8+ T cells from peripheral blood mononuclear cells, collected in the first trimester of pregnancy. All receptors derive from a female donor with multiple sclerosis, enrolled in a pregnancy study.

J is TRBJ2-7 and V is TRBV6-6; the match to TRBD1 covers 10 bases. V was clipped by 10 bases and J by 6 bases; unmatched bases: 9. Per the germline V gene, CDR1 is MNHNY and CDR2 is SVGAGI (reference sequence). This CDR3 contains 13 residues. CDR3 nucleotide sequence: TGTGCCATCGCGGGGACAGGGGCAGGCGAGCAGTACTTC. Translation gives CAIAGTGAGEQYF.

The CDR3 is CASSPPDLNTGELFF. Written as DNA, the CDR3 is TGTGCCAGCAGCCCGCCGGACTTAAACACCGGGGAGCTGTTTTTT. The V gene is TRBV9, the J gene TRBJ2-2; possible D gene TRBD2, 5 bases. The CDR3 runs to 15 residues. Germline lookup yields CDR1 SGDLS and CDR2 YYNGEE. Trimming pared 4 bases from V and 2 bases from J, leaving 12 bases between.

The V call is TRBV30, the J call TRBJ1-1, with D perhaps TRBD1 (5 bases). Germline CDR1 reads GTSNPN; CDR2 reads SVGIG (reference sequence). The CDR3 has 12 residues. The CDR3 spells CAFKGKTHMQFF. CDR3 in DNA: TGTGCATTCAAGGGGAAAACGCACATGCAGTTCTTT.

The chain recombines TRBV6-4 with TRBJ1-2; D unresolved. The germline gives CDR1 MRHNA, CDR2 SNTAGT. The CDR3 is 12 amino acids. The V end lost 2 bases, the J end lost 4 bases, and 5 bases lay between the germline ends. CDR3 sequence: CASSDGGYGYTF. The CDR3 DNA sequence: TGTGCCAGCAGTGACGGCGGCTATGGCTACACCTTC.

This chain links TRBV29-1 with TRBJ1-1; tentative D call: TRBD1 (5 bases). Trimming pared 4 bases from V and 6 bases from J, leaving 15 bases between. This CDR3 has 13 residues. Germline V gives CDR1 SQVTM, CDR2 ANQGSEA. CDR3 coding DNA: TGCAGCGTTGTGGTCCAGGGTTTAGCTGAAGCTTTCTTT. It encodes CSVVVQGLAEAFF.

The chain has TRBV13 and TRBJ2-5; D gene ambiguous. The germline CDR1 and CDR2 sequences are PRHDT and FYEKMQ (reference sequence). V lost 0 bases to trimming and J lost 5 bases, with 10 bases between them. The CDR3 spans 14 residues. As DNA, the CDR3 is TGTGCCAGCAGCTTAGGTGACCCGGAGGAGACCCAGTACTTC. Translation: CASSLGDPEETQYF.

This chain connects TRBV14 to TRBJ1-4; TRBD1 matches 7 bases. Germline V gene sequence: CDR1 SGHDN, CDR2 FVKESK. J was trimmed by 4 bases and V by 5 bases; bases with no gene match: 10. The CDR3 is 16 residues long. The CDR3 coding sequence is TGTGCCAGCAGCGCCCTTCGTGGACAGGTTAATGAAAAACTGTTTTTT. Translating gives CASSALRGQVNEKLFF.

The chain uses TRBV10-2 and TRBJ2-1; TRBD2 matches 13 bases. This CDR3 contains 15 residues. The germline V gene encodes CDR1 WSHSY and CDR2 SAAADI. V trimming: 2 bases; J trimming: 13 bases; junction bases outside the gene matches: 8. The chain's CDR3 is CASSEGTSGRGEQFF. The CDR3, as DNA: TGCGCCAGCAGTGAGGGTACTAGCGGGAGGGGGGAACAGTTCTTC.

The chain is built from TRBV2 and TRBJ2-1, with 7 bases identical to TRBD2. The V segment lost 7 bases and the J segment 8 bases; nucleotides outside the gene matches: 8. The CDR3 runs 13 residues. CDR1 is SNHLY and CDR2 is FYNNEI in the germline V gene. The CDR3 DNA reads as TGTGCCAGCAATCTAGCGGCCCTCCATGAGCAGTTCTTC. Its translation is CASNLAALHEQFF.

The V call is TRBV6-6, the J call TRBJ1-1; possible D gene TRBD1, 5 bases. The germline V and J ends were trimmed by 2 bases and 4 bases, with 8 bases remaining between them. Germline loops: CDR1 MNHNY, CDR2 SVGAGI (reference sequence). The CDR3 extends over 13 amino acids. The CDR3 loop reads CASSYGGGTEAFF. The CDR3 DNA reads TGTGCCAGCAGTTACGGGGGGGGCACTGAAGCTTTCTTT.

DNA of the CDR3: TGTGCCAGCAGCCCCGCCCCCCCCTTACTCATGAACACTGAAGCTTTCTTT. Translated, it gives CASSPAPPLLMNTEAFF. The chain links TRBV5-4 to TRBJ1-1; D unclear. CDR1 SGHNT and CDR2 YYREEE come from the germline V gene (reference sequence). V was clipped by 4 bases and J by 0 bases, with 19 bases between them. The CDR3 has 17 amino acids.

The V call is TRBV6-1, the J call TRBJ2-5; tentatively, D is TRBD2 (7 bases). V was cut by 10 bases and J by 6 bases, with 21 bases left in between. This CDR3 has 14 residues. Germline CDR1 MNHNS, CDR2 SASEGT. The CDR3 protein is CAMIWGGARKTQYF. The CDR3 region has the DNA TGTGCCATGATCTGGGGGGGGGCTCGGAAGACCCAGTACTTC.